The 13 T cell receptor beta chains below were found in one sample sequenced in a study of T-cell memory formation after mild COVID-19. Each CDR3 protein gets one entry after TCRdb re-called the 5' RACE reads with MiXCR. In the table there are 350,000 or so distinct CDR3 sequences, approximately 21% of which are singletons. Sequencing was performed on PBMCs or a T cell subset sorted from them (not recorded which). The receptors here all came from an adult woman who had mild COVID-19 (a few samples of this study predate the infection). Cell type and time point are not known.

The rearrangement joins TRBV5-1 to TRBJ2-5; D remains unclear. Looked up from germline, CDR1 is SGHRS and CDR2 is YFSETQ. This CDR3 has 15 amino acids. Deletions cut 4 bases from V and 4 bases from J, with 17 bases between. In DNA, the CDR3 is TGCGCCAGCAGCCAACCTGAGGCCGGCGGAGAGACCCAGTACTTC. This translates into CASSQPEAGGETQYF.

This clonotype was recorded a few times. V is TRBV3-1 and J is TRBJ2-7; D may be TRBD2 (6 bases). Deletions cut 2 bases from V and 3 bases from J, with 20 bases between. This CDR3 has 17 amino acids. Germline CDR1 and CDR2: LGHDT and YNNKEL (reference sequence). The CDR3 region is CASSQSVGGTHFYEQYF. The DNA of the CDR3 is TGTGCCAGCAGCCAATCTGTGGGAGGAACCCATTTCTACGAGCAGTACTTC.

The sample holds many counts of this clonotype. The gene calls are TRBV4-1 and TRBJ2-7; 13 bases are shared with TRBD2. Per the germline V gene, CDR1 is MGHRA and CDR2 is YSYEKL. The CDR3 is 16 residues long. The V and J ends lost 4 bases and 0 bases, in that order; junction bases with no gene match: 3. The CDR3 DNA reads TGCGCCAGCAGCCCCCGGACTAGCGGGAGCTCCTACGAGCAGTACTTC. Residues: CASSPRTSGSSYEQYF.

The rearrangement joins TRBV6-5 to TRBJ2-7; perhaps TRBD2 as D (5 bases). Germline V lookup: CDR1 MNHEY, CDR2 SVGAGI. This CDR3 has 12 amino acids. The V end lost 3 bases, the J end lost 7 bases, and 10 bases lay between the germline ends. The CDR3 nucleotides are TGTGCCAGCAGTTATGGGCGGACTGAGCAGTACTTC. Its protein product is CASSYGRTEQYF.

This clonotype was recorded only once. CDR3 sequence: CSAKGGLLYNQPQHF. The CDR3 nucleotides read TGCAGTGCCAAAGGGGGGCTTCTATACAATCAGCCCCAGCATTTT. V and J are TRBV20-1 and TRBJ1-5; weak D call: TRBD1 (6 bases). CDR1 and CDR2 from the germline V gene are DFQATT and SNEGSKA (reference sequence). This CDR3 is built from 15 residues. Trimming left V 6 bases short and J 3 bases short, with 18 bases between.

The chain combines TRBV7-9 with TRBJ2-6; 14 bases are a match to TRBD2. From germline, CDR1 is SEHNR and CDR2 FQNEAQ (reference sequence). Trimming took 1 base from V and 0 from J; bases not matched to a gene: 2. This CDR3 is built from 19 residues. CDR3: CASSLGLAGGSSGANVLTF. For the CDR3, the DNA is TGTGCCAGCAGCTTAGGACTAGCGGGAGGGAGCTCTGGGGCCAACGTCCTGACTTTC.

The rearrangement uses TRBV5-1 and TRBJ1-5; possibly TRBD1 for D (6 bases). The CDR3 covers 15 residues. The V and J ends lost 4 bases and 4 bases respectively, with 15 bases between them. CDR1 SGHRS and CDR2 YFSETQ come from the germline V gene. CDR3 bases: TGCGCCAGCAGCCCACCTCGGGGGGCAAATCAGCCCCAGCATTTT. Amino acid sequence: CASSPPRGANQPQHF.

V usage is TRBV6-1 and J usage is TRBJ2-7, with 7 bases aligning to TRBD2. Germline values: CDR1 MNHNS, CDR2 SASEGT. The CDR3 totals 15 residues. Trimming took 7 bases from V and 5 from J; bases not matched to a gene: 14. The CDR3, as DNA: TGTGCCAGCACTTGGGGGGGAGAGGGGCTAAACGAGCAGTACTTC. It translates to CASTWGGEGLNEQYF.

The genes are TRBV20-1 and TRBJ1-6; 12 positions agree with TRBD1. The CDR3 extends over 15 amino acids. Germline CDR1 DFQATT, CDR2 SNEGSKA (reference sequence). V was clipped by 0 bases and J by 10 bases; unmatched bases: 4. The CDR3 here is CSARDGGTGGSPLHF. The CDR3 DNA follows: TGCAGTGCTAGAGATGGGGGGACAGGGGGCTCACCCCTCCACTTT.

V is TRBV7-9 and J is TRBJ1-1; D not certain. The germline CDR1 and CDR2 sequences are SEHNR and FQNEAQ (reference sequence). The CDR3 runs 12 residues. V gave up 3 bases and J gave up 4 bases, with 6 bases separating them. The CDR3 sequence: CASSLGFTEAFF. The CDR3 DNA reads as TGTGCCAGCAGCTTGGGTTTCACTGAAGCTTTCTTT.

This sequence joins TRBV24-1 and TRBJ1-2; 9 bases line up with TRBD1. Unmatched junction bases numbered 7, after V lost 7 bases and J lost 5 bases. Germline assignment: CDR1 KGHDR and CDR2 SFDVKD. The CDR3 totals 14 residues. CDR3 in DNA: TGTGCCACCAGCGGACAGGGGAATGGTTATGGCTACACCTTC. As protein: CATSGQGNGYGYTF.

The rearrangement uses TRBV6-1 and TRBJ1-1; D perhaps matches TRBD1 (5 bases). Germline-derived CDR1 and CDR2 are MNHNS and SASEGT. The CDR3 runs 16 residues. V lost 5 bases and J lost 2, with 18 bases in between. The CDR3 reads CASSPFPGLINTEAFF. The CDR3 coding sequence is TGTGCCAGCAGTCCATTCCCAGGGTTAATCAACACTGAAGCTTTCTTT.

CDR3 sequence (DNA): TGCAGCTTTGGGGGGAGCGGTGAGCAGTTCTTC. Its translation: CSFGGSGEQFF. The gene calls are TRBV29-1 and TRBJ2-1; weak D call: TRBD2 (6 bases). Germline-derived CDR1 and CDR2 are SQVTM and ANQGSEA. The V and J ends lost 8 bases and 9 bases respectively, with 14 bases between them. This CDR3 spans 11 amino acids.